A single T cell receptor (beta chain) is shown here with its context. Its antigen remains unknown. The PCR ran on 60 Vbeta and 13 Jbeta primers. The table came from immunoSEQ multiplex PCR; TCRdb's copy has only in-frame clones and leaves some out. The sample lists roughly 120,000 clones; roughly four fifths were seen once. This record comes from a study of cytomegalovirus exposure and HLA in healthy donors. Study-wide context: Unique TCR beta sequences numbering some 120 million came from about 179 million T cells in an earlier analysis. Study-level points and caveats: Accounts indicate the classifier identified cytomegalovirus status with strong specificity and sensitivity. One cluster of highly shared sequence variants probably arose as a sequencing artifact. Available immune exposure information was restricted to CMV serostatus only.

Sequenced: PBMCs. This clonotype was obtained from a woman in her 50s in good health and CMV-seropositive.

The CDR3 region has the DNA TGTGCCATAACTCGAGAGGGACAGGGCCCCGAGCAGTACTTC. As protein: CAITREGQGPEQYF. The J gene is TRBJ2-7, the V gene TRBV2, with 9 bases fitting TRBD1. V gave up 10 bases and J gave up 6 bases; unmatched junction bases: 13. The CDR3 has 14 amino acids. Looked up from germline, CDR1 is SNHLY and CDR2 is FYNNEI.